This record covers a single T cell receptor (beta chain). V was trimmed by 2 bases and J by 5 bases, leaving 13 bases between them. From germline, CDR1 is SGHTS and CDR2 YDEGEE. This CDR3 has 15 amino acids. Clones were read by immunoSEQ multiplex PCR, and TCRdb kept only the in-frame ones, dropping some. In the table there are around 230,000 clones, roughly 89% of which are singletons. These data are taken from a study of blood T cell repertoires in COVID-19. Study information: Italy, Spain and the United States were the sources of the convalescent and acute COVID-19 samples. PBMCs, B-cell-depleted T cells, or T cells provided the cDNA or gDNA that made up the material.

Sequences were obtained from PBMCs or T cells enriched from blood (not recorded which). This TCR was sampled from a woman aged 30 to 39 with acute COVID-19. This rearrangement joins TRBV5-8 to TRBJ1-4, with D tentatively TRBD1 (6 bases). The CDR3 is CASSFGRGGNEKLFF. CDR3 in DNA: TGTGCCAGCAGCTTCGGTAGGGGGGGAAATGAAAAACTGTTTTTT.